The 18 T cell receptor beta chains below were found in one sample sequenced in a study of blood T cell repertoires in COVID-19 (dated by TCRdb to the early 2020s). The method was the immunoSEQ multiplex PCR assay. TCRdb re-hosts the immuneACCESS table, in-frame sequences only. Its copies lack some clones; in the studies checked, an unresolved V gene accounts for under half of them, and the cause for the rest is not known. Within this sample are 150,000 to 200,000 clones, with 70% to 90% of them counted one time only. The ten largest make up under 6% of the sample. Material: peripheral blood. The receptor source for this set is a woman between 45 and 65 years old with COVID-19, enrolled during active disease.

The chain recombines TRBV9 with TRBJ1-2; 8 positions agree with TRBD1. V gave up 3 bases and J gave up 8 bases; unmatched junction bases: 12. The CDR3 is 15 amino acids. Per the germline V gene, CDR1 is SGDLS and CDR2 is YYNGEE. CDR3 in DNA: TGTGCCAGCAGCGCAGAACCTGGACAGGGAGACGGCTACACCTTC. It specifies CASSAEPGQGDGYTF.

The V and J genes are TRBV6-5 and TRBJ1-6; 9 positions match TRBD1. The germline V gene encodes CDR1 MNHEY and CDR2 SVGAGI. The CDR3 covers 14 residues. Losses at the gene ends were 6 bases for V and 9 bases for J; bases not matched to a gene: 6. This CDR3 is CASSSGTGPSPLHF. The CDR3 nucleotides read TGTGCCAGCAGCTCCGGGACAGGGCCTTCACCCCTCCACTTT.

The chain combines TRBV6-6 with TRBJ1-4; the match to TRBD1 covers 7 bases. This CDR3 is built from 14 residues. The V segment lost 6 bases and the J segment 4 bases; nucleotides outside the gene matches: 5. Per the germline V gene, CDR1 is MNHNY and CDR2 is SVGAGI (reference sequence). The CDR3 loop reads CASSAGTVNEKLFF. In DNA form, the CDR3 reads TGTGCCAGCAGCGCCGGGACAGTTAATGAAAAACTGTTTTTT.

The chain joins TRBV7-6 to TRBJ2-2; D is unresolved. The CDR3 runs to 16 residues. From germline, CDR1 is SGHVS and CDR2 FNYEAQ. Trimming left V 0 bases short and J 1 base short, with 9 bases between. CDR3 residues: CASSLAYSLNTGELFF. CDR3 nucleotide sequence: TGTGCCAGCAGCTTAGCGTACAGCTTGAACACCGGGGAGCTGTTTTTT.

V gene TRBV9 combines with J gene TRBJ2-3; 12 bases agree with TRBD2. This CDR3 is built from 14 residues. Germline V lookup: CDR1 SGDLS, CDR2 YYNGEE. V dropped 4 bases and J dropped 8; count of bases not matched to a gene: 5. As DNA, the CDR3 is TGTGCCAGCAGCAGGACTAGCGGGACGGGTACGCAGTATTTT. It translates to CASSRTSGTGTQYF.

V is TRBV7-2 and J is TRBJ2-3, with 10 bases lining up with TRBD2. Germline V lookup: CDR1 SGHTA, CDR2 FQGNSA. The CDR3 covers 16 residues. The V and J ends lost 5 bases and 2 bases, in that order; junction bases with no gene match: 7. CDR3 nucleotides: TGTGCCAGCAGCCAATGGACTAGCGGTTTCACAGATACGCAGTATTTT. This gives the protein CASSQWTSGFTDTQYF.

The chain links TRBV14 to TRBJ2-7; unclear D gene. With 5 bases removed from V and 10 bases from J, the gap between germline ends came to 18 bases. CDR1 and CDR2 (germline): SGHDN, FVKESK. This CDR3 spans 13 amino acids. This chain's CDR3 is CASSEQHDTLQYF. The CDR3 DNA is TGTGCCAGCAGCGAACAGCACGACACGCTCCAGTACTTC. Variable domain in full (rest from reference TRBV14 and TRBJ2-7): EAGVTQFPSHSVIEKGQTVTLRCDPISGHDNLYWYRRVMGKEIKFLLHFVKESKQDESGMPNNRFLAERTGGTYSTLKVQPAELEDSGVYFCASSEQHDTLQYFGPGTRLTVT.

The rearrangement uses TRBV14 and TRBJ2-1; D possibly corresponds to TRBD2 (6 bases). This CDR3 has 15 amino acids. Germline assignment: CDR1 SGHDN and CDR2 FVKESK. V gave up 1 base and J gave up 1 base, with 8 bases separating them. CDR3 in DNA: TGTGCCAGCAGCCAAGCAGGAGGGTCCTACAATGAGCAGTTCTTC. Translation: CASSQAGGSYNEQFF.

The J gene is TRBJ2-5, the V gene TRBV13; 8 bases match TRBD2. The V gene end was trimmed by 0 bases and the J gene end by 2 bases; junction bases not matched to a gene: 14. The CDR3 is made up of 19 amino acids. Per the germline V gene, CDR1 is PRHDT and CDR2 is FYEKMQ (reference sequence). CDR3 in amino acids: CASSLGFSGASLGQETQYF. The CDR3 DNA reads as TGTGCCAGCAGCTTAGGTTTTAGCGGGGCAAGCCTGGGGCAAGAGACCCAGTACTTC.

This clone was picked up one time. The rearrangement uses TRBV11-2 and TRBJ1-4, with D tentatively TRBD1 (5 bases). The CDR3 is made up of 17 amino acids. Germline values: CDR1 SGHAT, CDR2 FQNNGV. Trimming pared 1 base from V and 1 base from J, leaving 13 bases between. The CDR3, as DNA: TGTGCCAGCAGCTTAGGTCCAGGGAGGGGAACTAATGAAAAACTGTTTTTT. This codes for CASSLGPGRGTNEKLFF.

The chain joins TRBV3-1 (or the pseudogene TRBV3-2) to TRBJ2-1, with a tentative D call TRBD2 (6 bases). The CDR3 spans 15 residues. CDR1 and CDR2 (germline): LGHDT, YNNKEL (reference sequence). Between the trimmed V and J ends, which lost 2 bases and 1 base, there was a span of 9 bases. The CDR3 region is CASSQTGGSYNEQFF. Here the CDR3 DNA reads TGTGCCAGCAGCCAAACAGGAGGGTCCTACAATGAGCAGTTCTTC.

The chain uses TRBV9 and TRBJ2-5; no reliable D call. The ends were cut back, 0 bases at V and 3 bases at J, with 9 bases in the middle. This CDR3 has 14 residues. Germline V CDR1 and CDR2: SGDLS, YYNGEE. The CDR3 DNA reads TGTGCCAGCAGCGTAGGTAGCACCAAAGAGACCCAGTACTTC. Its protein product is CASSVGSTKETQYF.

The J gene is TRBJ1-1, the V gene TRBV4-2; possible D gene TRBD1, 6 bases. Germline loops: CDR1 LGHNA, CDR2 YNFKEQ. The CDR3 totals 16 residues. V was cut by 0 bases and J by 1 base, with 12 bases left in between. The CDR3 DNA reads TGTGCCAGCAGCCAAGAAAGGACCAGGGGGAACACTGAAGCTTTCTTT. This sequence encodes CASSQERTRGNTEAFF.

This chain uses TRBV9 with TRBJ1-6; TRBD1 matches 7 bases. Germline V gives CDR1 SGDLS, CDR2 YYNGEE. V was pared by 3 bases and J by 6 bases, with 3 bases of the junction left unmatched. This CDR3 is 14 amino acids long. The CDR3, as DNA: TGTGCCAGCAGCGCCGGGACAGTTAATTCACCCCTCCACTTT. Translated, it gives CASSAGTVNSPLHF.

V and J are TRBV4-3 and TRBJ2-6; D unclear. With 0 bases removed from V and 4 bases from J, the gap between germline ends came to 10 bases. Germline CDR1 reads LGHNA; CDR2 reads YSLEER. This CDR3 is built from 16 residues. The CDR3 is CASSQDWSRGANVLTF. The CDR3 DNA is TGCGCCAGCAGCCAAGATTGGTCGAGGGGGGCCAACGTCCTGACTTTC.

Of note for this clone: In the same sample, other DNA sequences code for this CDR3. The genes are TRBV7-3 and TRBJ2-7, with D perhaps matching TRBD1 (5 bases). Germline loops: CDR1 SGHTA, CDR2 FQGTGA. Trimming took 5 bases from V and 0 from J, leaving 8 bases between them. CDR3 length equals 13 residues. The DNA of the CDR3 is TGTGCCAGCAGCCCTGGACACTCCTACGAGCAGTACTTC. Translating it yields CASSPGHSYEQYF.

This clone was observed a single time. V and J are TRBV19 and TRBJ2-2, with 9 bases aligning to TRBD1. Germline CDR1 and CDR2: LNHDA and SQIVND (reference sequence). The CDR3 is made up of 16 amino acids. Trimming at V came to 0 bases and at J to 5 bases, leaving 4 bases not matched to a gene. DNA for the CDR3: TGTGCCAGTAGTATAGATAGGGGACAGGGTACCGGGGAGCTGTTTTTT. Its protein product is CASSIDRGQGTGELFF.

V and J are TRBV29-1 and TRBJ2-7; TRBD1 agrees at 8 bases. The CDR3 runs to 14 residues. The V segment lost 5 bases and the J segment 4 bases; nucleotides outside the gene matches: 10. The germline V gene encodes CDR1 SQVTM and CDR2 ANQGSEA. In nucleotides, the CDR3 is TGCAGCGTTTGTCAGGACAGGGTAGGGTACGAGCAGTACTTC. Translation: CSVCQDRVGYEQYF.